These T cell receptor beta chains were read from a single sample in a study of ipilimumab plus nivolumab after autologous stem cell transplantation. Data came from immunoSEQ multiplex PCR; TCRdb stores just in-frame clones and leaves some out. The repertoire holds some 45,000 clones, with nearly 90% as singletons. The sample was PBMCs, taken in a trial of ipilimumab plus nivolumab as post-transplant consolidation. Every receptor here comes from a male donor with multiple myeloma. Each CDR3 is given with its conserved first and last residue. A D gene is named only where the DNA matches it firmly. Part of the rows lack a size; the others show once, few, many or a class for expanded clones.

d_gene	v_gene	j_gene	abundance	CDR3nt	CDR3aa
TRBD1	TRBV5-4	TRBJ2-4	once	TGTGCCAGCAGCACCGGACAGGGGAAAAACATTCAGTACTTC	CASSTGQGKNIQYF
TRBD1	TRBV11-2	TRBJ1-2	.	TGTGCCAGCACCACGGGACAGGGTCACTATGGCTACACCTTC	CASTTGQGHYGYTF
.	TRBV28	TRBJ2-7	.	TGTGCCAGCAGTTGGACTTTGGGGGCCTACGAGCAGTACTTC	CASSWTLGAYEQYF
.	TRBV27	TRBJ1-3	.	TGTGCCAGCAGTTTAGGTGGCCGATTTGGAAACACCATATATTTT	CASSLGGRFGNTIYF
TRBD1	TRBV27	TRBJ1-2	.	TGTGCCAGCAGCCCATTTCAGGGGGCGGACGGCTACACCTTC	CASSPFQGADGYTF
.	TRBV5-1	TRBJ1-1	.	TGCGCCAGCAGCCATCAGACAGGCACCAGATTCTCGAACACTGAAGCTTTCTTT	CASSHQTGTRFSNTEAFF
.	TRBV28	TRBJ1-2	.	TGTGCCAGCAGTTCGTACAAGGGAGCGTTGGATGGCTACACCTTC	CASSSYKGALDGYTF
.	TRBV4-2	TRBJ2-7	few	TGTGCCAGCAGCCGGGACGGAGCCTACGAGCAGTACTTC	CASSRDGAYEQYF
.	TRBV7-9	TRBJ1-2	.	TGTGCCAGCAGCTTAGAATTGGGGACTCGCCCACTCCACTTCTATGGCTACACCTTC	CASSLELGTRPLHFYGYTF
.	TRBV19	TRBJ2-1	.	TGTGCCAGTAGTGTAGTCAACGTGGGGAATGAGCAGTTCTTC	CASSVVNVGNEQFF
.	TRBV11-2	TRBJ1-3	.	TGTGCCAGCAGTCAGGCGGGGGGCTCTGGAAACACCATATATTTT	CASSQAGGSGNTIYF
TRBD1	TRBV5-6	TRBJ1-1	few	TGTGCCAGCAGCCGAGACAGGGCACTGAGAGCTTTCTTT	CASSRDRALRAFF
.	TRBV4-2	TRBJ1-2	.	TGTGCCAGCAGCCCCCTCGGTTTGGGGCCGGCGGAAGGCTACACCTTC	CASSPLGLGPAEGYTF
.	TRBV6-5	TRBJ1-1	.	TGTGCCAGCAGTTACTGGGGGAGGACGGATGAAGCTTTCTTT	CASSYWGRTDEAFF
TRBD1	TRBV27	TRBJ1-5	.	TGTGCCAGCAGGTCACAGGGGTCGAATCAGCCCCAGCATTTT	CASRSQGSNQPQHF
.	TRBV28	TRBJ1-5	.	TGTGCCAGCAGTTTATCTTCCGGGAATACGCTCCAGCATTTT	CASSLSSGNTLQHF
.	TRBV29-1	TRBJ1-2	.	TGCAGCGTTGAAGATCTGGGGGTCAGACCAAACTATGGCTACACCTTC	CSVEDLGVRPNYGYTF
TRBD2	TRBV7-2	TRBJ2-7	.	TGTGCCAGCAGCTTAGCGGGGGGGGTGGCCGGCGAGCAGTACTTC	CASSLAGGVAGEQYF
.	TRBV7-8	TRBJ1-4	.	TGTGCCAGCAGCTTAGTGGGTGAAAAACTGTTTTTT	CASSLVGEKLFF
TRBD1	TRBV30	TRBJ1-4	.	TGTGCCTGGCTCACCGGGACAGGGGATGAAAAACTGTTTTTT	CAWLTGTGDEKLFF
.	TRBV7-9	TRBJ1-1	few	TGTGCCAGCAGCTTCGCGCAGGTGCCCGAAGCTTTCTTT	CASSFAQVPEAFF
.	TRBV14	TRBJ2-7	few	TGTGCCAGCAGCCGCATTGGGGCGGGGACCTACGAGCAGTACTTC	CASSRIGAGTYEQYF
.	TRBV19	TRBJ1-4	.	TGTGCCACCGCCCACGAACCTTTATATAATGAAAAACTGTTTTTT	CATAHEPLYNEKLFF
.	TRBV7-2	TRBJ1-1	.	TGTGCCAGCAGCTTAAACAAGGGACACCCACGAGCTTTCTTT	CASSLNKGHPRAFF
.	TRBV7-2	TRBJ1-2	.	TGTGCCAGCAGCGGGGGACCCTTAGGACACTATGGCTACACCTTC	CASSGGPLGHYGYTF
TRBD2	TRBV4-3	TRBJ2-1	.	TGCGCCAGCAGCCGAGTATACGGGGCTAGCGGGGGGGCGAAACCAATAAATGATGAGCAGTTCTTC	CASSRVYGASGGAKPINDEQFF
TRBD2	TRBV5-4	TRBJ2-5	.	TGTGCCAGCAGCTTGGATCAGGGACTACAAGAGACCCAGTACTTC	CASSLDQGLQETQYF
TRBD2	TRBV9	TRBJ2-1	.	TGTGCCAGCAGCGTGATTAGCGGGGCTAACTCCTACAATGAGCAGTTCTTC	CASSVISGANSYNEQFF
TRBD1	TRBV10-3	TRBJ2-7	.	TGTGCCATCAGGGCGGGACAGGCAGGGAAGTCAGGCTACGAGCAGTACTTC	CAIRAGQAGKSGYEQYF